This T cell receptor beta chain was documented in a study of tissue T cells after allogeneic stem cell transplantation. Study-level points and caveats: Across patients, clones rarely overlapped, yet motif clusters were shared tissue-specifically.

Germline assignment: CDR1 SGHDT and CDR2 FRDEAV. This CDR3 is 12 amino acids long. The ends lost 5 bases at V and 4 bases at J; junction bases unmatched: 0. Turning to this clone: Its antigen is not known. Gene names and germline refer to mouse. The CDR3 is cut off 1 residue early in the read; its end comes from the germline J gene.

CDR3 sequences, V/J genes, frequencies and template counts came from survey-depth TCRbeta sequencing. The table came from immunoSEQ multiplex PCR; TCRdb's copy has only in-frame clones and leaves some out. Of about 22,000 clones listed, around 70% are singletons. The V and J genes are TRBV14 and TRBJ2-5; the match to TRBD1 covers 8 bases. The clonotype originates from a female BALB/c mouse in good health. Strain MHC haplotype: H2-d. The specimen was spleen. The CDR3 sequence: CASRTGEDTQYF. The CDR3 DNA, read in part, is TGTGCCAGCAGGACAGGGGAAGACACCCAGTAC. The full variable domain, its missing parts supplied by reference TRBV14 and TRBJ2-5, is EAGVTQSPRYAVLQEGQAVSFWCDPISGHDTLYWYQQPRDQGPQLLVYFRDEAVIDNSQLPSDRFSAVRPKGTNSTLKIQSAKQGDTATYLCASRTGEDTQYFGPGTRLLVL.